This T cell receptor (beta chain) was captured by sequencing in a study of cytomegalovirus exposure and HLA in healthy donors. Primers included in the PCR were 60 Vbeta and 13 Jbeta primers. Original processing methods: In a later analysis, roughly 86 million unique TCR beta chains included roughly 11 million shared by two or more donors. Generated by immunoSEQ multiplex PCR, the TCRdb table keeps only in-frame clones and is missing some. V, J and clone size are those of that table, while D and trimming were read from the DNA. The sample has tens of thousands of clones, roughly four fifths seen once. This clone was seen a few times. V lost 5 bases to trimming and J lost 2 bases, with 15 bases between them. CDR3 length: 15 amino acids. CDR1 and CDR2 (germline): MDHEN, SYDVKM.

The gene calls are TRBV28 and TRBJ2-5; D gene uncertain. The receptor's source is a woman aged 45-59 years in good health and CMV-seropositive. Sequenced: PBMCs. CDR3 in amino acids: CASSTINLGQETQYF. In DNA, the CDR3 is TGTGCCAGCAGTACAATCAACCTAGGTCAAGAGACCCAGTACTTC.